This TCR beta chain was sequenced during a study of T cells in Graves' hyperthyroidism and ophthalmopathy. To note about this clonotype: The antigen is unknown.

The study defined stable Graves' hyperthyroidism as no ophthalmopathy progression within 18 months. Findings and limits, study-wide: Ophthalmopathy, as predicted by the model, came a median around 7 months after the prediction. Within blood appeared most thyroid clonotypes that had expanded above 0.001.

Amplification of TCR beta CDR3 regions used RNA as the template. The HTBI primer set served for first-round RT-PCR of the TCR CDR3. TCRdb re-derived calls from the multiplex PCR reads in MiXCR, one entry per CDR3 protein. The sample contains 800,000 or so distinct CDR3 sequences, around 39% of which appear only once. The source material was blood. The clonotype comes from a man younger than 30 with Graves' hyperthyroidism.

The CDR3 coding sequence is TGTGCCAGCAGCTCCCAGGAGATTGGGGAGACCCAGTACTTC. This translates into CASSSQEIGETQYF. This chain uses TRBV13 with TRBJ2-5; D remains unclear. The germline CDR1 and CDR2 sequences are PRHDT and FYEKMQ (reference sequence). The V and J ends lost 4 bases and 5 bases respectively, with 14 bases between them. This CDR3 has 14 amino acids.